A selection of T cell receptor beta chains follows, all from one sample in a study of cytomegalovirus exposure and HLA in healthy donors. Measured with immunoSEQ multiplex PCR; TCRdb has only the in-frame clones, and not every one. The sample records roughly 140,000 clones, approximately 80% being singletons. Sequencing was carried out using PBMCs. Receptor source: a man between 25 and 39 years old in good health and CMV-seropositive. Each CDR3 is given with its conserved first and last residue. The D gene is left open where the match is weak. Rows may omit the clone size; those that give it use once, few, many or a size class.

clone_size d_call cdr3_length j_call v_call cdr3_aa cdr3_nt
. . 13 TRBJ2-7 TRBV6-6 CASSFIQGGEQYF TGTGCCAGCAGTTTTATACAGGGTGGCGAGCAGTACTTC
. . 11 TRBJ2-7 TRBV30 CAWSVASEQYF TGTGCCTGGAGTGTAGCGTCCGAGCAGTACTTC
. . 13 TRBJ2-1 TRBV30 CAWSPVSYNEQFF TGTGCCTGGAGTCCGGTCTCCTACAATGAGCAGTTCTTC
. . 13 TRBJ2-7 TRBV11-3 CASSLDGPYEQYF TGTGCCAGCAGCTTAGATGGGCCCTACGAGCAGTACTTC
. TRBD1 15 TRBJ1-2 TRBV6-5 CASSPAGGLSAGYTF TGTGCCAGCAGTCCTGCAGGGGGTCTAAGCGCTGGCTACACCTTC
. . 14 TRBJ1-5 TRBV5-1 CASRPTGVDQPQHF TGCGCCAGCAGGCCCACGGGGGTCGATCAGCCCCAGCATTTT
. TRBD2 14 TRBJ2-3 TRBV29-1 CSSRWGGSTDTQYF TGCAGCTCGCGATGGGGGGGGAGCACAGATACGCAGTATTTT
. TRBD1 14 TRBJ2-1 TRBV29-1 CSVARGQGADEQFF TGCAGCGTTGCCAGGGGACAGGGGGCGGATGAGCAGTTCTTC
. . 14 TRBJ2-1 TRBV5-1 CASSLGDSLNEQFF TGCGCCAGCAGCTTGGGAGACTCTCTCAATGAGCAGTTCTTC
. . 14 TRBJ2-5 TRBV7-2 CASRLDGGPREQYF TGTGCCAGCAGACTTGACGGAGGGCCTAGGGAGCAGTACTTC
. . 12 TRBJ2-1 TRBV5-6 CASSSGYNEQFF TGTGCCAGCAGCTCGGGCTACAATGAGCAGTTCTTC
. . 14 TRBJ2-3 TRBV11-2 CASSPPGSTDTQYF TGTGCCAGCAGCCCCCCGGGGAGTACAGATACGCAGTATTTT
few TRBD1 13 TRBJ2-7 TRBV2 CASRGQGAGEQYF TGTGCCAGCAGAGGTCAGGGGGCGGGCGAGCAGTACTTC
. . 16 TRBJ2-6 TRBV30 CAWSPEEASGANGLTF TGTGCCTGGAGCCCAGAAGAAGCCTCTGGGGCCAACGGCCTGACTTTC
. TRBD1 14 TRBJ1-5 TRBV28 CASSPGTARQPQHF TGTGCCAGCAGCCCCGGGACAGCGAGGCAGCCCCAGCATTTT
. TRBD1 16 TRBJ2-7 TRBV5-1 CASSWGGTGRSYEQYF TGCGCCAGCAGCTGGGGGGGGACAGGGAGATCCTACGAGCAGTACTTC
. TRBD2 16 TRBJ2-1 TRBV11-3 CASSKRPGLTDNEQFF TGTGCCAGCAGTAAAAGACCGGGACTAACTGACAATGAGCAGTTCTTC
. TRBD2 14 TRBJ2-3 TRBV5-1 CASSLGSGEDTQYF TGCGCCAGCAGCTTGGGGAGCGGGGAAGATACGCAGTATTTT
few TRBD2 16 TRBJ2-5 TRBV19 CASSIGGGRSQETQYF TGTGCCAGTAGTATTGGGGGGGGGAGGAGTCAAGAGACCCAGTACTTC
. . 11 TRBJ2-7 TRBV7-9 CSSSLNNEQYF TGTTCCAGCAGCTTAAATAACGAGCAGTACTTC
. TRBD2 16 TRBJ2-1 TRBV27 CASSLYGGRLYNEQFF TGTGCCAGCAGTTTATACGGCGGGAGACTCTACAATGAGCAGTTCTTC
. . 15 TRBJ2-1 TRBV4-3 CASSQVTAQVPEQFF TGCGCCAGCAGCCAAGTAACTGCTCAGGTGCCCGAGCAGTTCTTC
. . 14 TRBJ2-5 TRBV5-1 CASSWNSRVETQYF TGCGCCAGCAGCTGGAACTCGCGGGTGGAGACCCAGTACTTC
. . 17 TRBJ2-7 TRBV27 CASSPYGASANLYEQYF TGTGCCAGCAGTCCCTACGGGGCTAGCGCGAACCTCTACGAGCAGTACTTC
. TRBD1 14 TRBJ2-2 TRBV10-3 CAISSTGETGELFF TGTGCCATCAGCTCTACAGGGGAAACCGGGGAGCTGTTTTTT
. . 13 TRBJ1-2 TRBV19 CASRAGENYGYTF TGTGCCAGTAGGGCAGGGGAGAACTATGGCTACACCTTC
. TRBD1 13 TRBJ1-1 TRBV10-3 CAISYTGETEAFF TGTGCCATCAGTTACACAGGGGAGACTGAAGCTTTCTTT
. TRBD1 16 TRBJ1-1 TRBV9 CASSHYPGTGKPEAFF TGTGCCAGCAGCCACTACCCCGGGACAGGGAAGCCTGAAGCTTTCTTT
few TRBD2 17 TRBJ2-3 TRBV5-1 CASSLSGSGGPTDTQYF TGCGCCAGCAGCTTGTCAGGTAGCGGGGGCCCCACAGATACGCAGTATTTT
. . 13 TRBJ1-1 TRBV12-5 CASGPSGNTEAFF TGTGCTAGTGGTCCCTCAGGGAACACTGAAGCTTTCTTT
. TRBD1 15 TRBJ1-4 TRBV18 CASSPPGQINEKLFF TGTGCCAGCTCACCACCGGGACAGATTAATGAAAAACTGTTTTTT
. . 13 TRBJ2-7 TRBV19 CASSLQVSYEQYF TGTGCCAGTAGTCTACAGGTCAGCTACGAGCAGTACTTC
. TRBD2 16 TRBJ2-3 TRBV4-2 CASSPKGAGDTDTQYF TGTGCCAGCAGCCCCAAAGGCGCGGGAGACACAGATACGCAGTATTTT
few TRBD2 16 TRBJ2-1 TRBV7-6 CASSSAGRGGRNEQFF TGTGCCAGCAGCTCCGCTGGGCGGGGGGGCCGAAATGAGCAGTTCTTC
. TRBD2 19 TRBJ2-3 TRBV18 CASSLRAGLAGPSTDTQYF TGTGCCAGCTCACTACGTGCGGGACTAGCGGGACCGAGCACAGATACGCAGTATTTT
. TRBD2 18 TRBJ2-1 TRBV7-2 CASSPGLAGEVTYNEQFF TGTGCCAGCAGCCCGGGACTAGCGGGAGAGGTGACTTACAATGAGCAGTTCTTC
. . 18 TRBJ2-6 TRBV19 CASSIRGGRDSGANVLTF TGTGCCAGTAGTATCCGTGGCGGGCGAGACTCTGGGGCCAACGTCCTGACTTTC
once . 13 TRBJ2-7 TRBV6-6 CASRTESPPEQYF TGTGCCAGCAGAACAGAGTCTCCCCCCGAGCAGTACTTC
few . 12 TRBJ1-1 TRBV28 CASTLNQGLAFF TGTGCCAGCACCCTAAATCAGGGATTGGCTTTCTTT
. TRBD1 13 TRBJ2-7 TRBV28 CASSSGQSYEQYF TGTGCCAGCAGTTCGGGACAGAGCTACGAGCAGTACTTC
. . 15 TRBJ2-3 TRBV18 CASSRTASSTDTQYF TGTGCCAGCTCACGGACAGCCTCTAGCACAGATACGCAGTATTTT
. . 14 TRBJ1-1 TRBV27 CASSFFQGNTEAFF TGTGCCAGCAGTTTCTTTCAGGGGAACACTGAAGCTTTCTTT
. . 13 TRBJ2-7 TRBV28 CASMNPPYAEQYF TGTGCCAGCATGAACCCTCCCTATGCCGAGCAGTACTTC
. . 14 TRBJ1-1 TRBV11-2 CASRVDSPNTEAFF TGTGCCAGCAGGGTTGACAGTCCGAACACTGAAGCTTTCTTT
. TRBD2 14 TRBJ2-5 TRBV5-5 CASSLSSGTETQYF TGTGCCAGCAGCTTGAGTAGCGGGACGGAGACCCAGTACTTC
. . 15 TRBJ1-2 TRBV25-1 CASSDPAAGYYGYTF TGTGCCAGCAGTGATCCCGCGGCAGGGTACTATGGCTACACCTTC
. TRBD1 14 TRBJ1-2 TRBV15 CATSTRQGGIGYTF TGTGCCACCAGCACAAGACAAGGGGGCATCGGCTACACCTTC
once . 15 TRBJ1-6 TRBV27 CASRKQGNYNSPLHF TGTGCCAGCAGAAAACAGGGAAACTATAATTCACCCCTCCACTTT
few . 15 TRBJ1-1 TRBV5-8 CASSLGRGRNTEAFF TGTGCCAGCAGCTTGGGTAGAGGGAGGAACACTGAAGCTTTCTTT
. TRBD1 15 TRBJ2-2 TRBV6-5 CASSSVTGRTGELFF TGTGCCAGCAGTTCAGTGACAGGGAGAACCGGGGAGCTGTTTTTT
. . 13 TRBJ1-1 TRBV2 CATSEGKGTEAFF TGTGCTACAAGCGAGGGTAAAGGCACTGAAGCTTTCTTT
. TRBD1 15 TRBJ1-3 TRBV7-2 CASSLGTGAGNTIYF TGTGCCAGCAGCTTAGGGACAGGGGCTGGAAACACCATATATTTT
. . 14 TRBJ2-1 TRBV7-8 CASSLLAAGDEQFF TGTGCCAGCAGCTTATTGGCAGCAGGGGATGAGCAGTTCTTC
. TRBD2 13 TRBJ2-7 TRBV29-1 CSVTTSGSYEQYF TGCAGCGTTACGACTAGCGGATCCTACGAGCAGTACTTC
. TRBD2 15 TRBJ2-5 TRBV7-7 CASSLYGGRGETQYF TGTGCCAGCAGCTTATACGGCGGGAGGGGAGAGACCCAGTACTTC
. TRBD1 16 TRBJ2-7 TRBV7-2 CASSPGQGARTHEQYF TGTGCCAGCAGCCCCGGACAGGGGGCGCGGACCCACGAGCAGTACTTC
few . 14 TRBJ1-5 TRBV6-5 CASSLRQVNQPQHF TGTGCCAGCAGCCTTCGACAGGTCAATCAGCCCCAGCATTTT
. TRBD2 16 TRBJ2-4 TRBV27 CASSPRVAGSLDIQYF TGTGCCAGCAGTCCCCGGGTAGCGGGGAGTCTAGACATTCAGTACTTC
. . 15 TRBJ2-2 TRBV2 CASSVYEANTGELFF TGTGCCAGCAGTGTATACGAGGCGAACACCGGGGAGCTGTTTTTT